Below, 9 T cell receptor beta chains from the same sample are listed, as sequenced in a study of cytomegalovirus exposure and HLA in healthy donors. Use of 60 Vbeta and 13 Jbeta primers characterized the PCR. Generated by immunoSEQ multiplex PCR, the TCRdb table keeps only in-frame clones and is missing some. Seen here are fewer than 110,000 clones, 70% to 80% observed once, and the top ten hold roughly 2.1%. The sequenced material came from PBMCs. The receptors derive from a man younger than 35 in good health and CMV-seronegative.

The V and J genes are TRBV9 and TRBJ2-3; the D gene is possibly TRBD2 (6 bases). Germline CDR1 is SGDLS and CDR2 is YYNGEE. The CDR3 extends over 15 amino acids. The germline V and J ends were trimmed by 5 bases and 3 bases, with 16 bases remaining between them. DNA for the CDR3: TGTGCCAGCAGACCGTTTGGGGGGTTTACAGATACGCAGTATTTT. Protein sequence: CASRPFGGFTDTQYF.

This chain connects TRBV4-3 to TRBJ2-1, with 7 bases identical to TRBD2. From germline, CDR1 is LGHNA and CDR2 YSLEER. There are 16 residues in the CDR3. V shed 0 bases and J 2 bases; nucleotides not matched to a gene: 4. For the CDR3, the DNA is TGCGCCAGCAGCCAAGATAGGGCGGGGGCCTACAATGAGCAGTTCTTC. It is translated as CASSQDRAGAYNEQFF.

This clone was recorded a few times. The V call is TRBV5-5, the J call TRBJ1-1; possible D gene TRBD1, 5 bases. V was pared by 0 bases and J by 5 bases, with 8 bases between. Germline V gives CDR1 SGHKS, CDR2 YYEKEE (reference sequence). This CDR3 is 13 amino acids long. This chain's CDR3 is CASSLGSGTEAFF. In DNA, the CDR3 is TGTGCCAGCAGCTTGGGATCAGGGACTGAAGCTTTCTTT.

This chain joins TRBV28 and TRBJ1-2; 7 nucleotides align to TRBD1. V shed 5 bases and J 6 bases; nucleotides not matched to a gene: 6. The CDR3 covers 13 residues. From germline, CDR1 is MDHEN and CDR2 SYDVKM. This chain's CDR3 is CASSPYRGDGYTF. CDR3 coding DNA: TGTGCCAGCAGTCCCTACAGGGGAGATGGCTACACCTTC.

Only one count was recorded for this clone. V gene TRBV2 combines with J gene TRBJ2-5; 16 positions match TRBD2. This CDR3 has 17 residues. Trimming at V came to 4 bases and at J to 2 bases, leaving 4 bases not matched to a gene. Germline CDR1 reads SNHLY; CDR2 reads FYNNEI. This CDR3 is CASSGGLAGGQQETQYF. The CDR3 DNA is TGTGCCAGCAGTGGGGGACTAGCGGGGGGGCAACAAGAGACCCAGTACTTC.

V and J are TRBV5-6 and TRBJ2-7; 7 bases match TRBD1. The germline V gene encodes CDR1 SGHDT and CDR2 YYEEEE. V lost 1 base, J lost 3 bases, and 10 bases stayed unmatched. This CDR3 region has 16 residues. CDR3 sequence (DNA): TGTGCCAGCAGCTTGAGGGTGACAGGGCCAAACTACGAGCAGTACTTC. This encodes CASSLRVTGPNYEQYF.

This rearrangement joins TRBV7-9 to TRBJ2-7, with a possible D match to TRBD2 (5 bases). The CDR3 is 13 amino acids. Germline loops: CDR1 SEHNR, CDR2 FQNEAQ (reference sequence). Trimming removed 5 bases at V and 3 bases at J, with 11 bases between. CDR3 amino acids: CASSQYGSYEQYF. In nucleotides, the CDR3 is TGTGCCAGCAGCCAATATGGGAGCTACGAGCAGTACTTC.

The chain combines TRBV27 with TRBJ1-4; unclear D gene. CDR3 length equals 14 residues. CDR1 and CDR2 from the germline V gene are MNHEY and SMNVEV (reference sequence). V was trimmed by 3 bases and J by 8 bases, leaving 13 bases between them. CDR3 sequence: CASSFRGRGEKLFF. In DNA, the CDR3 is TGTGCCAGCAGTTTTAGAGGGCGCGGGGAAAAACTGTTTTTT.

The rearrangement uses TRBV7-6 and TRBJ2-1, with 14 bases lining up with TRBD2. In germline, CDR1 is SGHVS, CDR2 FNYEAQ. Unmatched junction bases numbered 3, after V lost 2 bases and J lost 6 bases. This CDR3 has 16 amino acids. The chain's CDR3 is CASSLRGLAGVNEQFF. CDR3 coding DNA: TGTGCCAGCAGCTTAAGGGGACTAGCGGGGGTCAATGAGCAGTTCTTC.